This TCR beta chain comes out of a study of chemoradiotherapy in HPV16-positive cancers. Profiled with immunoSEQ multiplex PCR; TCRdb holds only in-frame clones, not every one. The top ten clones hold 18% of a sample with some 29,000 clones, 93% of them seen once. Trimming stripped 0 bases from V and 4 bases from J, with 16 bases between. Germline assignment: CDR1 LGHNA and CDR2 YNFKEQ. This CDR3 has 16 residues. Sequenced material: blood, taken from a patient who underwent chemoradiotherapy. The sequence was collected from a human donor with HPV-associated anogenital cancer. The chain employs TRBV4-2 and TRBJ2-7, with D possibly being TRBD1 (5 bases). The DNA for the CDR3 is TGTGCCAGCAGCCAAGACTTCCCAGGGTATAGTTACGAGCAGTACTTC. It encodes CASSQDFPGYSYEQYF.